Here is one T cell receptor beta chain with its context. Its matching antigen is unknown. Sequenced by immunoSEQ multiplex PCR; TCRdb stores in-frame clones only, minus some. This repertoire shows 100,000 or so clones, 85% to 95% found once; its top ten account for less than 1.5%. Germline V lookup: CDR1 SEHNR, CDR2 FQNEAQ (reference sequence). Between the trimmed V and J ends, which lost 5 bases and 2 bases, there was a span of 20 bases. The CDR3 spans 17 residues. The source of the sample is a study of siplizumab effects on memory and regulatory T cells. Findings and caveats of the study: Sequences below about 10^-5 frequency were poorly captured. As a result, only a minor fraction of alloreactive clones mapped to unstimulated subsets.

This clonotype was sampled from a human donor in good health. Sequenced input: non-Treg CD4+ T cells sorted from blood. The V gene is TRBV7-9, the J gene TRBJ2-3; a possible D gene is TRBD2 (7 bases). The CDR3 loop is CASSPGAFAGVTDTQYF. CDR3 sequence (DNA): TGTGCCAGCAGCCCAGGGGCGTTCGCGGGAGTCACAGATACGCAGTATTTT.